Below, 30 T cell receptor beta chains from the same sample are listed, as sequenced in a study of blood T cell repertoires in COVID-19. The protocol was immunoSEQ multiplex PCR, while the TCRdb copy is restricted to in-frame clones and leaves out a portion. This sample has around 190,000 clones, with around four fifths found just once. The specimen was PBMCs or T cells enriched from blood (not recorded which). The receptors come from a middle-aged man who had recovered from COVID-19.

A single count supports this clone. The chain is built from TRBV5-1 and TRBJ2-3, with 10 bases matching TRBD2. This CDR3 has 17 amino acids. Germline CDR1 is SGHRS and CDR2 is YFSETQ. Trimming at V came to 0 bases and at J to 3 bases, leaving 7 bases not matched to a gene. The CDR3 loop reads CASSLGASGGATDTQYF. The CDR3, as DNA: TGCGCCAGCAGCTTGGGAGCCAGCGGGGGGGCAACAGATACGCAGTATTTT.

This chain joins TRBV7-9 and TRBJ1-2; 9 nucleotides agree with TRBD1. Germline CDR1 and CDR2: SEHNR and FQNEAQ (reference sequence). The CDR3 contains 19 residues. J lost 3 bases, V lost 5 bases, and 19 bases had no gene match. The CDR3 DNA reads TGTGCCAGCAGCCAAATACCCGGGACAGGGCTTAAGGGGGACTATGGCTACACCTTC. Its translation: CASSQIPGTGLKGDYGYTF.

CDR3 protein: CASSLLGGTDTQYF. The CDR3, as DNA: TGTGCCAGCAGCCTTTTGGGCGGCACAGATACGCAGTATTTT. This sequence joins TRBV3-1 (or the pseudogene TRBV3-2) and TRBJ2-3; D gene uncertain. V was pared by 4 bases and J by 1 base, with 9 bases between. Germline CDR1 reads LGHDT; CDR2 reads YNNKEL (reference sequence). CDR3 size: 14 residues.

The genes are TRBV5-6 and TRBJ2-3; weak D call: TRBD2 (6 bases). CDR1 is SGHDT and CDR2 is YYEEEE in the germline V gene. V lost 0 bases and J 0 bases, leaving 11 bases between the germline ends. CDR3 size: 16 residues. CDR3 DNA: TGTGCCAGCAGCTTGGAGGAGGGGCTCAGCACAGATACGCAGTATTTT. It specifies CASSLEEGLSTDTQYF.

This sequence joins TRBV19 and TRBJ2-4; TRBD1 matches at 8 bases. From germline, CDR1 is LNHDA and CDR2 SQIVND (reference sequence). The CDR3 length is 14 residues. V dropped 10 bases and J dropped 6; count of bases not matched to a gene: 11. The CDR3 sequence: CANPGDRGLNIQYF. Written as DNA, the CDR3 is TGTGCCAATCCGGGAGACAGGGGACTAAACATTCAGTACTTC.

The chain recombines TRBV5-1 with TRBJ1-4; TRBD1 might be the D (5 bases). Looked up from germline, CDR1 is SGHRS and CDR2 is YFSETQ. With 2 bases removed from V and 5 bases from J, the gap between germline ends came to 13 bases. The CDR3 spans 15 residues. The CDR3 DNA sequence: TGCGCCAGCAGCTTAGATTTCCAGGGCAATGAAAAACTGTTTTTT. This sequence encodes CASSLDFQGNEKLFF.

As DNA, the CDR3 is TGTGCCAGTAGTACCAACCGACATAGCAATCAGCCCCAGCATTTT. Translating gives CASSTNRHSNQPQHF. The chain employs TRBV19 and TRBJ1-5; D call uncertain. V was shortened by 4 bases and J by 0 bases, with 10 bases between the two germline ends. This CDR3 region has 15 residues. CDR1 and CDR2 from the germline V gene are LNHDA and SQIVND (reference sequence).

The rearrangement links TRBV27 to TRBJ2-5; a possible D gene is TRBD2 (7 bases). The CDR3 is 14 amino acids. Germline loops: CDR1 MNHEY, CDR2 SMNVEV (reference sequence). V was cut by 8 bases and J by 4 bases, with 17 bases left in between. The CDR3: CASQGGAVGETQYF. As DNA, the CDR3 is TGTGCCAGCCAAGGGGGGGCGGTTGGAGAGACCCAGTACTTC.

The chain employs TRBV18 and TRBJ2-2, with TRBD2 matching 8 bases. J was trimmed by 2 bases and V by 5 bases; bases with no gene match: 7. The germline V gene has CDR1 KGHSH and CDR2 LQKENI. CDR3 length: 16 amino acids. The CDR3 sequence is CASSIGLAGNTGELFF. DNA of the CDR3: TGTGCCAGCTCAATAGGACTAGCCGGAAACACCGGGGAGCTGTTTTTT.

The J gene is TRBJ2-7, the V gene TRBV7-2, with 8 bases that match TRBD2. V was pared by 2 bases and J by 1 base, with 4 bases of the junction left unmatched. This CDR3 contains 15 residues. CDR1 is SGHTA, CDR2 FQGNSA, per germline. The CDR3 region is CASSLSAGASYEQYF. In DNA form, the CDR3 reads TGTGCCAGCAGCTTATCAGCGGGAGCATCCTACGAGCAGTACTTC.

The chain joins TRBV2 to TRBJ2-3, with 7 bases identical to TRBD1. Trimming cost V 7 bases and J 0 bases; bases outside gene matches: 13. The CDR3 sequence is 17 residues long. Looked up from germline, CDR1 is SNHLY and CDR2 is FYNNEI. This CDR3 is CASMRGQGLRSTDTQYF. The CDR3, as DNA: TGTGCCAGCATGAGGGGGCAGGGGCTTCGGAGCACAGATACGCAGTATTTT.

This clone was seen many times. The chain links TRBV7-6 to TRBJ1-3; D is unclear. This CDR3 comprises 15 residues. Trimming left V 5 bases short and J 0 bases short, with 11 bases between. Germline CDR1 is SGHVS and CDR2 is FNYEAQ. In nucleotides, the CDR3 is TGTGCCAGCAGCGACTTGGTGGCCTCTGGAAACACCATATATTTT. Its translation is CASSDLVASGNTIYF.

This clone was seen just once. This chain's CDR3 is CASSSGTGKGTEAFF. The CDR3, as DNA: TGTGCCAGCAGCTCTGGGACAGGGAAAGGTACTGAAGCTTTCTTT. The V call is TRBV7-6, the J call TRBJ1-1, with 9 bases matching TRBD1. The CDR3 is 15 residues long. Losses at the gene ends were 4 bases for V and 5 bases for J; bases not matched to a gene: 8. Germline CDR1 reads SGHVS; CDR2 reads FNYEAQ.

V gene TRBV18 combines with J gene TRBJ1-4; 11 nucleotides agree with TRBD1. With V trimmed by 2 bases and J by 6 bases, 14 bases remained unmatched. The CDR3 length is 19 residues. Germline V gene data show CDR1 as KGHSH and CDR2 as LQKENI. The CDR3 sequence is CASSPIPGQGVWRDEKLFF. In DNA form, the CDR3 reads TGTGCCAGCTCACCAATACCGGGACAGGGGGTTTGGCGGGATGAAAAACTGTTTTTT.

The chain combines TRBV6-5 with TRBJ2-1; 13 bases are a match to TRBD2. V dropped 0 bases and J dropped 9; count of bases not matched to a gene: 5. This CDR3 is 16 amino acids long. Germline CDR1 MNHEY, CDR2 SVGAGI. The CDR3 DNA sequence: TGTGCCAGCAGTTACTCCTGGACTAGCGGGAGTGGTGAGCAGTTCTTC. It codes for CASSYSWTSGSGEQFF.

The rearrangement uses TRBV4-1 and TRBJ1-2, with 7 bases aligning to TRBD1. The length of the CDR3 is 18 residues. V was pared by 1 base and J by 4 bases, with 15 bases of the junction left unmatched. Germline V CDR1 and CDR2: MGHRA, YSYEKL. This CDR3 reads CASSQGGQREHLIYGYTF. CDR3 nucleotides: TGCGCCAGCAGCCAAGGGGGACAGAGAGAACACCTGATCTATGGCTACACCTTC.

V gene TRBV18 combines with J gene TRBJ2-3; 9 nucleotides align to TRBD2. The J segment lost 0 bases and the V segment lost 6 bases, leaving 4 bases of the junction unmatched. CDR1 KGHSH and CDR2 LQKENI come from the germline V gene. This CDR3 has 15 amino acids. The CDR3 coding sequence is TGTGCCAGCTCGTTTAGCGGGGGCAGCACAGATACGCAGTATTTT. Protein product: CASSFSGGSTDTQYF.

The chain links TRBV18 to TRBJ2-5; D gene ambiguous. Looked up from germline, CDR1 is KGHSH and CDR2 is LQKENI. V shed 6 bases and J shed 5 bases, with 7 bases lying between them. This CDR3 region has 11 residues. The CDR3 region is CASSGPETQYF. In DNA form, the CDR3 reads TGTGCCAGCTCCGGTCCGGAGACCCAGTACTTC.

The chain joins TRBV25-1 to TRBJ2-3; 7 nucleotides align to TRBD1. This CDR3 contains 13 residues. Unmatched junction bases numbered 6, after V lost 6 bases and J lost 6 bases. In germline, CDR1 is MGHDK, CDR2 SYGVNS. CDR3 amino acids: CASRRDSVDTQYF. The CDR3 nucleotides are TGTGCCAGCAGAAGGGACAGTGTGGATACGCAGTATTTT.

CDR3 protein: CASSRVLAGFSYEQYF. For the CDR3, the DNA is TGTGCCAGCTCACGGGTTCTAGCGGGGTTCTCCTACGAGCAGTACTTC. The chain carries TRBV18 and TRBJ2-7; TRBD2 matches 9 bases. Trimming cost V 4 bases and J 0 bases; bases outside gene matches: 7. The germline V gene encodes CDR1 KGHSH and CDR2 LQKENI. The CDR3 contains 16 residues.

CDR3 bases: TGTGCCAGCAGCCACGGGGGGGCGGCCGAGCAGTACTTC. This translates into CASSHGGAAEQYF. The chain is built from TRBV3-1 (or the pseudogene TRBV3-2) and TRBJ2-7, with TRBD2 matching 8 bases. Germline CDR1 LGHDT, CDR2 YNNKEL (reference sequence). The V and J ends lost 3 bases and 6 bases, in that order; junction bases with no gene match: 4. The CDR3 is 13 amino acids.

The J gene is TRBJ1-2, the V gene TRBV6-6; 7 bases are shared with TRBD1. Germline CDR1 reads MNHNY; CDR2 reads SVGAGI (reference sequence). Germline trimming cut 7 bases from V and 5 bases from J; bases unmatched to any gene: 4. This CDR3 is built from 12 residues. The CDR3 loop is CASNEGAYGYTF. In nucleotides, the CDR3 is TGTGCCAGCAACGAGGGGGCTTATGGCTACACCTTC.

The rearrangement joins TRBV15 to TRBJ1-5; TRBD1 aligns across 7 bases. The CDR3 length is 17 residues. With V trimmed by 6 bases and J by 0 bases, 11 bases remained unmatched. Germline CDR1 is LNHNV and CDR2 is YYDKDF (reference sequence). The CDR3 loop reads CATRGGGRSNSNQPQHF. CDR3 DNA sequence: TGTGCCACCAGAGGGGGCGGAAGGTCTAATAGCAATCAGCCCCAGCATTTT.

The chain links TRBV12-2 to TRBJ1-1. TRBV12-2 is classified as a pseudogene. The CDR3 totals 15 residues. As DNA, the CDR3 is TGTGCAAGTCGCTCGAAAAAGGCGCCCGGAGCTGAAGCTTTCTTT. Encoded protein: CASRSKKAPGAEAFF.

The CDR3 reads CASSEGPGGDNQPQHF. As DNA, the CDR3 is TGTGCCAGCAGTGAAGGCCCCGGAGGGGACAATCAGCCCCAGCATTTT. V is TRBV6-1 and J is TRBJ1-5; weak D call: TRBD1 (5 bases). Trimming cost V 1 base and J 3 bases, with 13 bases left between them. CDR3 length: 16 amino acids. Germline V CDR1 and CDR2: MNHNS, SASEGT.

The rearrangement uses TRBV15 and TRBJ1-1; no clear D gene. This CDR3 has 14 amino acids. The ends were cut back, 5 bases at V and 3 bases at J, with 13 bases in the middle. Germline V gives CDR1 LNHNV, CDR2 YYDKDF (reference sequence). The CDR3 spells CATSAAWEDTEAFF. As DNA, the CDR3 is TGTGCCACCAGCGCAGCCTGGGAGGACACTGAAGCTTTCTTT.

Written as DNA, the CDR3 is TGTGCCAGCAGCTCCGTAGGACAGGGGGTCCAAGAGACCCAGTACTTC. Protein sequence: CASSSVGQGVQETQYF. The chain uses TRBV2 and TRBJ2-5, with 10 bases identical to TRBD1. Germline V CDR1 and CDR2: SNHLY, FYNNEI. The CDR3 spans 16 residues. Trimming cost V 6 bases and J 1 base; bases outside gene matches: 8.

The chain joins TRBV4-1 to TRBJ1-1; D remains unclear. Trimming pared 0 bases from V and 5 bases from J, leaving 7 bases between. The germline CDR1 and CDR2 sequences are MGHRA and YSYEKL. This CDR3 has 13 residues. CDR3 residues: CASSQEIQTEAFF. CDR3 DNA sequence: TGCGCCAGCAGCCAAGAAATACAGACTGAAGCTTTCTTT.

The CDR3: CASSQSSGIVTQYF. Written as DNA, the CDR3 is TGTGCCAGCAGCCAATCTAGCGGGATAGTGACCCAGTACTTC. The V call is TRBV3-1 (or the pseudogene TRBV3-2), the J call TRBJ2-5; 9 nucleotides line up with TRBD2. The germline gives CDR1 LGHDT, CDR2 YNNKEL (reference sequence). CDR3 length: 14 amino acids. Trimming at V came to 2 bases and at J to 7 bases, leaving 5 bases not matched to a gene.

This chain links TRBV18 with TRBJ2-5; D may be TRBD1 (5 bases). CDR3 length equals 15 residues. The V gene's germline CDR1 is KGHSH and CDR2 LQKENI. V lost 1 base and J lost 5, with 14 bases in between. The CDR3 coding sequence is TGTGCCAGCTCACCACGAAGAGGACACACGGAGACCCAGTACTTC. Translating gives CASSPRRGHTETQYF.